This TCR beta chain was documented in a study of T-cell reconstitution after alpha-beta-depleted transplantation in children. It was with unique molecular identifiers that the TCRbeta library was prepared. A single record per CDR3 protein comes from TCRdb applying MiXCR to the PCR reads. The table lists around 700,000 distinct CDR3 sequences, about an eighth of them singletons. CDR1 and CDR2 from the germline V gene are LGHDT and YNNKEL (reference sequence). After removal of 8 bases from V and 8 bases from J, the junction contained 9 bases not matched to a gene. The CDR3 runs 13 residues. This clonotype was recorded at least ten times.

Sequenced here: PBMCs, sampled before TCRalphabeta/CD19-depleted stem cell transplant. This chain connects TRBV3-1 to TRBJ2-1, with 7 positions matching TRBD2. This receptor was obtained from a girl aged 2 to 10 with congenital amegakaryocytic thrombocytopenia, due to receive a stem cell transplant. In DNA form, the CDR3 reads TGTGCCAGCGCCGATAGCGGGTCCGATGAGCAGTTCTTC. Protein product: CASADSGSDEQFF.